The next 3 T cell receptor beta chains were all read from a single sample in a study of naive and memory T cell subsets (TCRdb year 2017). The method behind the library was UMI-ligation and nested PCR. The sequencer listed for this sample is Illumina MiSeq. The beta constant-region primer consisted of an equimolar mixture of two oligonucleotides that together covered TRBC1 and TRBC2. Four rounds of PCR were used to amplify ligated cDNA, with nested alpha and beta constant-region primers being used together with the SP2 primer. TCRdb trimmed the raw reads at Q25, called clones with MiXCR and kept productive beta chains. Each CDR3 protein appears once, grouped with its most common genes and DNA. The sample table shows around 110,000 distinct CDR3 sequences, and roughly 32% are seen once. The ten most abundant clones make up approximately 0.87% of the sample. The sample comprised central memory CD4+ T cells from blood. Interpreted using the paper, the cell subset or site label stands for: central memory, CD45RA- CD27+. These receptors were collected from a human donor in good health.

This sequence joins TRBV7-3 and TRBJ2-1, with D perhaps TRBD2 (5 bases). V lost 0 bases to trimming and J lost 9 bases, with 9 bases between them. Germline CDR1 SGHTA, CDR2 FQGTGA. The CDR3 is 13 residues long. CDR3 sequence reads: CASSLTLGSEQFF. The DNA for the CDR3 is TGTGCCAGCAGCTTAACTCTGGGGAGTGAGCAGTTCTTC. Looking up the rest from reference TRBV7-3 and TRBJ2-1 gives the full variable domain: GAGVSQTPSNKVTEKGKYVELRCDPISGHTALYWYRQSLGQGPEFLIYFQGTGAADDSGLPNDRFFAVRPEGSVSTLKIQRTERGDSAVYLCASSLTLGSEQFFGPGTRLTVL.

This clonotype came up many times. This likely comes from a read error, as the CDR3 has no conserved phenylalanine or tryptophan at its end. The DNA is omitted, as the CDR3 cannot be located on it reliably, and the CDR3 follows TCRdb's listing. The chain couples TRBV7-9 to TRBJ2-7; the tabulated D call, TRBD1, remains unverified against the DNA. CDR1 and CDR2 from the germline V gene are SEHNR and FQNEAQ (reference sequence). The CDR3 has 11 residues if both end residues are counted. The CDR3 region is CASSLHRDAGR.

The chain is built from TRBV19 and TRBJ1-4; D uncertain. The V gene's germline CDR1 is LNHDA and CDR2 SQIVND (reference sequence). The length of the CDR3 is 14 residues. V lost 3 bases, J lost 8 bases, and 13 bases lay in between. CDR3 sequence (DNA): TGTGCCAGTAGTATCGGTACTGGTCCCGAAAAACTGTTTTTT. Its translation is CASSIGTGPEKLFF.